The entry below describes one T cell receptor beta chain. Only in-frame clones appear in the TCRdb table, and some are missing; sequencing was by immunoSEQ multiplex PCR. The table shows tens of thousands of clones, with 80% to 85% occurring only once. The data stem from a study of blood T cell repertoires in COVID-19. The CDR3 length is 14 residues. Germline lookup yields CDR1 MNHEY and CDR2 SVGEGT. V was pared by 2 bases and J by 5 bases, with 4 bases of the junction left unmatched. The TCR comes from a human donor in a cohort sampled during active COVID-19. The rearrangement joins TRBV6-2 or TRBV6-3 to TRBJ2-7; 9 positions agree with TRBD2. The sample comprised peripheral blood. The CDR3 bases are TGTGCCAGCAGTTACATAGCGGGGGTAAACGAGCAGTACTTC. Translating it yields CASSYIAGVNEQYF.